This paragraph reports one TCR beta chain. The antigen is not known. The CDR3 contains 15 residues. Germline lookup yields CDR1 MNHNS and CDR2 SASEGT. The V and J ends lost 5 bases and 4 bases, in that order; junction bases with no gene match: 6. The data were obtained in a study of shared clonotypes between healthy human individuals. Study-level points and caveats: Among the subsets, naive ones generally showed larger estimated richness than memory ones.

The authors loaded around 220 ng DNA, 25,000 to 30,000 T cell genomes, into sorted-subset replicate PCRs. This table comes from immunoSEQ multiplex PCR, and its TCRdb copy is limited to in-frame clones, with some not included. The sample holds about 2.4 million clones, roughly 93% seen once. V and J are TRBV6-1 and TRBJ2-4; TRBD1 aligns across 9 bases. This clonotype was obtained from a man aged 18 to 30 in good health. Some clones in this sample may be carry-over from other donors' samples. Sequenced sample: naive CD4+ T cells from PBMCs. Stated subset: CD45RA+ positively selected. The CDR3: CASSIPGQGKNIQYF. The CDR3 DNA is TGTGCCAGCAGTATACCGGGACAGGGAAAAAACATTCAGTACTTC.